This record concerns one T cell receptor (beta chain) sequence. Its antigen is not known. Both 60 Vbeta primers and 13 Jbeta primers went into the PCR. The protocol was immunoSEQ multiplex PCR, while the TCRdb copy is restricted to in-frame clones and leaves out a portion. The table has 100,000 to 150,000 clones, more than 65% seen once. This sample was taken from a study of cytomegalovirus exposure and HLA in healthy donors. As for the study in general: Unique TCRs from HLA-typed donors, about 78 million of them, were held in an early data release.

V gave up 4 bases and J gave up 5 bases; unmatched junction bases: 6. Germline-derived CDR1 and CDR2 are SGHNT and YYREEE (reference sequence). The CDR3 extends over 14 amino acids. Findings and limits, study-wide: The investigators catalogued 150 or so TCR beta chains as cytomegalovirus-associated. Researchers reportedly found TCR beta sequences accurately predicted most subjects' HLA-A and HLA-B alleles.

Input material: PBMCs. The sequence came from a woman between 55 and 75 years old in good health and CMV-seropositive. This chain connects TRBV5-4 to TRBJ2-5; 9 bases line up with TRBD1. The DNA of the CDR3 is TGTGCCAGCAGCCCCACAGGGGGCGTGGAGACCCAGTACTTC. Protein sequence: CASSPTGGVETQYF.